The rows below give T cell receptor beta chains drawn from one sample of a study of T cell responses to AZD1222 COVID-19 vaccine. Sequencing used immunoSEQ multiplex PCR; TCRdb keeps in-frame clones, though not all of them. The data show around 110,000 clones, approximately 86% seen once. This sample comprised peripheral blood, obtained on day 0 of AZD1222 vaccination. Receptors were obtained from an adult in good health. Each CDR3 is given with its conserved first and last residue. The D gene is left open where the match is weak. Clone size is shown for a subset of rows, as once, few, many or a class of expanded clone.

D: NA; size: NA; J: TRBJ1-2; V: TRBV5-5; CDR3: CASSPIGQNYGYTF; DNA: TGTGCCAGCAGCCCCATAGGACAGAACTATGGCTACACCTTC
D: NA; size: NA; J: TRBJ1-3; V: TRBV7-3; CDR3: CASSPSGTLSGNTIYF; DNA: TGTGCCAGCAGCCCCTCGGGAACACTCTCTGGAAACACCATATATTTT
D: TRBD1; size: once; J: TRBJ1-6; V: TRBV10-3; CDR3: CAIKVQGTGNSPLHF; DNA: TGTGCCATCAAGGTACAGGGGACTGGGAATTCACCCCTCCACTTT
D: NA; size: NA; J: TRBJ1-2; V: TRBV15; CDR3: CATSRDKVGANYGYTF; DNA: TGTGCCACCAGCAGAGATAAGGTTGGAGCAAACTATGGCTACACCTTC
D: NA; size: NA; J: TRBJ1-6; V: TRBV30; CDR3: CAWSGWASLHSYNSPLHF; DNA: TGTGCCTGGAGTGGGTGGGCCTCACTTCACTCCTATAATTCACCCCTCCACTTT
D: TRBD2; size: NA; J: TRBJ2-2; V: TRBV5-4; CDR3: CASGDLGLAGNTGELFF; DNA: TGTGCCAGCGGAGACCTGGGACTAGCGGGTAACACCGGGGAGCTGTTTTTT
D: TRBD2; size: NA; J: TRBJ2-3; V: TRBV12-3/TRBV12-4; CDR3: CASSSSGARTQYF; DNA: TGTGCCAGCAGCTCTAGCGGGGCCCGAACGCAGTATTTT
D: TRBD2; size: NA; J: TRBJ2-3; V: TRBV9; CDR3: CASSVGLAMRDTQYF; DNA: TGTGCCAGCAGCGTGGGACTAGCGATGAGAGATACGCAGTATTTT
D: NA; size: once; J: TRBJ1-4; V: TRBV9; CDR3: CASSVVVARKKSNEKLFF; DNA: TGTGCCAGCAGCGTAGTTGTGGCGCGTAAGAAGTCTAATGAAAAACTGTTTTTT
D: TRBD2; size: NA; J: TRBJ2-7; V: TRBV28; CDR3: CASSPGGGLYEQYF; DNA: TGTGCCAGCAGTCCCGGCGGGGGGTTGTACGAGCAGTACTTC
D: NA; size: NA; J: TRBJ1-1; V: TRBV18; CDR3: CASSPGDTEAFF; DNA: TGTGCCAGCTCACCAGGTGACACTGAAGCTTTCTTT
D: NA; size: NA; J: TRBJ1-5; V: TRBV3-1/TRBV3-2; CDR3: CASSQGPADQPQHF; DNA: TGTGCCAGCAGCCAGGGCCCGGCGGATCAGCCCCAGCATTTT
D: TRBD1; size: NA; J: TRBJ1-2; V: TRBV3-1/TRBV3-2; CDR3: CASSQGQGQGYTF; DNA: TGTGCCAGCAGCCAGGGACAGGGGCAAGGCTACACCTTC
D: NA; size: NA; J: TRBJ1-6; V: TRBV18; CDR3: CASSPESRGFDNSPLHF; DNA: TGTGCCAGCTCACCAGAGTCCCGCGGGTTTGATAATTCACCCCTCCACTTT
D: TRBD2; size: NA; J: TRBJ2-3; V: TRBV6-5; CDR3: CASSYHGTTFRDTQYF; DNA: TGTGCCAGCAGTTACCACGGGACTACTTTTCGAGATACGCAGTATTTT
D: TRBD2; size: NA; J: TRBJ2-7; V: TRBV29-1; CDR3: CSVELSQRGPYYEQYF; DNA: TGCAGCGTTGAATTATCTCAGCGGGGGCCATACTACGAGCAGTACTTC
D: NA; size: NA; J: TRBJ1-1; V: TRBV5-1; CDR3: CASSRQRENTEAFF; DNA: TGCGCCAGCAGCCGGCAGCGAGAGAACACTGAAGCTTTCTTT
D: NA; size: NA; J: TRBJ2-3; V: TRBV18; CDR3: CASSPVQGADTQYF; DNA: TGTGCCAGCTCACCAGTACAGGGTGCAGATACGCAGTATTTT
D: TRBD1; size: NA; J: TRBJ2-3; V: TRBV12-3/TRBV12-4; CDR3: CASSRTGNTQYF; DNA: TGTGCCAGCAGTAGGACAGGGAATACGCAGTATTTT
D: NA; size: once; J: TRBJ1-1; V: TRBV6-5; CDR3: CASSYSSTSNTEAFF; DNA: TGTGCCAGCAGTTACTCCTCTACCTCGAACACTGAAGCTTTCTTT
D: NA; size: NA; J: TRBJ2-5; V: TRBV7-9; CDR3: CASSRTRGGDQETQYF; DNA: TGTGCCAGCAGCAGAACTCGGGGCGGGGACCAAGAGACCCAGTACTTC
D: NA; size: once; J: TRBJ2-5; V: TRBV5-1; CDR3: CASQTGERGTQYF; DNA: TGCGCCAGTCAGACAGGAGAAAGGGGGACCCAGTACTTC
D: TRBD1; size: NA; J: TRBJ1-1; V: TRBV6-5; CDR3: CASTPGQYNTEAFF; DNA: TGTGCCAGCACCCCGGGACAGTATAACACTGAAGCTTTCTTT
D: TRBD1; size: NA; J: TRBJ1-1; V: TRBV6-5; CDR3: CASSRTGLRTEAFF; DNA: TGTGCCAGCAGTCGGACAGGGTTACGAACTGAAGCTTTCTTT
D: TRBD1; size: NA; J: TRBJ2-1; V: TRBV3-1/TRBV3-2; CDR3: CASSQPFGTGGNEQFF; DNA: TGTGCCAGCAGTCAGCCATTTGGGACAGGGGGCAATGAGCAGTTCTTC
D: TRBD2; size: once; J: TRBJ2-1; V: TRBV19; CDR3: CASSILANTYNEQFF; DNA: TGTGCCAGTAGCATACTAGCGAATACCTACAATGAGCAGTTCTTC
D: TRBD1; size: few; J: TRBJ1-4; V: TRBV10-3; CDR3: CAISDRGNRNEKLFF; DNA: TGTGCCATCAGCGACAGGGGGAACCGTAATGAAAAACTGTTTTTT
D: NA; size: once; J: TRBJ1-6; V: TRBV6-2/TRBV6-3; CDR3: CASSPRAGTNSPLHF; DNA: TGTGCCAGCAGTCCGAGGGCAGGGACTAATTCACCCCTCCACTTT
D: NA; size: NA; J: TRBJ1-2; V: TRBV6-2/TRBV6-3; CDR3: CASTPDSIYGYTF; DNA: TGTGCCAGCACCCCGGACTCCATCTATGGCTACACCTTC
D: NA; size: few; J: TRBJ1-1; V: TRBV3-1/TRBV3-2; CDR3: CASRPGGSYTEAFF; DNA: TGTGCCAGCAGACCCGGGGGTTCCTACACTGAAGCTTTCTTT
D: NA; size: NA; J: TRBJ1-6; V: TRBV19; CDR3: CASSINSTPSLHF; DNA: TGTGCCAGTAGTATAAATTCGACACCCTCCCTCCACTTT
D: NA; size: NA; J: TRBJ1-2; V: TRBV20-1; CDR3: CRGDSYGYTF; DNA: TGCAGGGGAGACAGCTATGGCTACACCTTC
D: NA; size: NA; J: TRBJ1-1; V: TRBV5-1; CDR3: CASSLLVGGTEAFF; DNA: TGCGCCAGCAGCTTGCTGGTGGGGGGCACTGAAGCTTTCTTT
D: TRBD1; size: NA; J: TRBJ1-2; V: TRBV29-1; CDR3: CSVVKDRAEGYTF; DNA: TGCAGCGTTGTAAAGGACAGGGCGGAGGGCTACACCTTC
D: NA; size: NA; J: TRBJ1-5; V: TRBV28; CDR3: CASSRLKGNSNQPQHF; DNA: TGTGCCAGCAGTCGATTGAAGGGGAATAGCAATCAGCCCCAGCATTTT
D: NA; size: NA; J: TRBJ2-3; V: TRBV7-2; CDR3: CASSPHSTDTQYF; DNA: TGTGCCAGCAGCCCACACTCTACAGATACGCAGTATTTT